This T cell receptor beta chain was profiled in a study of spatial heterogeneity in lung cancer. The wider study: An average of more than ten raw reads was observed per unique TCR and UMI combination. Overall study findings and caveats: Tumors with more nonsynonymous mutations had more expanded intratumoral alpha and beta TCRs. Expanded TCRs classified as ubiquitous or regional were counted, and these counts tracked ubiquitous and regional nonsynonymous mutations, respectively.

The CDR3 has 17 residues. CDR1 LGHDT and CDR2 YNNKEL come from the germline V gene (reference sequence). The V end lost 4 bases, the J end lost 0 bases, and 18 bases lay between the germline ends. As concerns this clonotype: Its antigen is not known.

Using its own MiXCR run on the 5' RACE reads, TCRdb lists one record per CDR3 protein. The sample yields over 25,000 distinct CDR3 sequences, roughly 7.1% seen once. Time point defined: sample taken at primary tumor resection. The donor population consisted of over 55 patients with untreated, early-stage non-small cell lung cancer. The specimen was lung tumor tissue, collected at surgery. The chain carries TRBV3-1 and TRBJ1-1; possible D gene TRBD1, 5 bases. This clonotype was obtained from a male donor with early-stage non-small cell lung cancer. This CDR3 reads CASSPTTRQSMNTEAFF. DNA of the CDR3: TGTGCCAGCAGCCCAACCACCCGACAGTCTATGAACACTGAAGCTTTCTTT.